This is a list of T cell receptor beta chains from one sample in a study of blood T cells in healthy people across ages. TCRdb re-called the 5' RACE reads with MiXCR, one entry per CDR3 protein. Among fewer than 2,000,000 distinct CDR3 sequences, about two fifths were seen once, and the ten largest hold roughly 23%. Sequencing input: blood. These receptors all stem from a human donor in good health. The CDR3 runs from the conserved cysteine through the conserved F or W. Fields, in order: D gene, V gene, CDR3 length, J gene, clone size, CDR3 protein, CDR3 DNA. The D gene is left open where the match is weak. The size entry is marked missing in some rows and otherwise reads once, few, many or a size class.

.	TRBV29-1	12	TRBJ1-4	.	CSAALTNEKLFF	TGCAGTGCAGCGCTTACTAATGAAAAACTGTTTTTT
.	TRBV12-3/TRBV12-4	14	TRBJ1-1	.	CASSLGGWSTEAFF	TGTGCCAGCAGTTTAGGGGGCTGGTCGACTGAAGCTTTCTTT
.	TRBV9	16	TRBJ2-3	few	CASSVRGATLTDTQYF	TGTGCCAGCAGCGTTAGGGGGGCTACTCTCACAGATACGCAGTATTTT
.	TRBV9	17	TRBJ1-2	once	CASSVAVRVADDYGYTF	TGTGCCAGCAGCGTAGCTGTCAGGGTAGCGGACGACTATGGCTACACCTTC
.	TRBV6-5	14	TRBJ1-2	.	CASMYQGGGVGYTF	TGTGCCAGCATGTATCAGGGAGGTGGGGTCGGCTACACCTTC
.	TRBV9	14	TRBJ1-1	.	CASSAGLYNTEAFF	TGTGCCAGCAGCGCAGGGTTATATAACACTGAAGCTTTCTTT
.	TRBV20-1	14	TRBJ2-7	few	CSARDVGQDYEQYF	TGCAGTGCTAGGGACGTAGGGCAGGACTACGAGCAGTACTTC
.	TRBV4-3	15	TRBJ1-4	.	CASSQDGGSREKLFF	TGCGCCAGCAGCCAAGATGGGGGAAGTCGAGAAAAACTGTTTTTT
TRBD2	TRBV20-1	16	TRBJ2-3	.	CSAGPPVTSGPDTQYF	TGCAGTGCTGGCCCCCCCGTGACTAGCGGTCCAGATACGCAGTATTTT
TRBD2	TRBV28	15	TRBJ2-7	many	CASRGEGLTNYEQYF	TGTGCCAGCCGGGGGGAGGGGTTAACAAACTACGAGCAGTACTTC
TRBD1	TRBV29-1	14	TRBJ2-2	many	CSACSTGSTGELFF	TGCAGCGCCTGCTCGACAGGGAGCACCGGGGAGCTGTTTTTT
.	TRBV5-1	16	TRBJ1-2	.	CASSLAPLGGGDGYTF	TGCGCCAGCAGCTTGGCCCCACTAGGGGGGGGAGACGGCTACACCTTC
.	TRBV6-2/TRBV6-3	16	TRBJ1-1	.	CASSSLQGRVNTEVFF	TGTGCCAGCAGTAGCCTCCAGGGGCGGGTGAACACTGAAGTTTTCTTT
TRBD2	TRBV9	17	TRBJ2-7	few	CASSVGLAGGSFYEQYF	TGTGCCAGCAGCGTAGGGTTAGCGGGGGGTTCCTTCTACGAGCAGTACTTC
.	TRBV20-1	14	TRBJ2-7	.	CSATSSRANYEQYF	TGCAGTGCTACCTCGAGCAGGGCCAACTACGAGCAGTACTTC
TRBD2	TRBV12-3/TRBV12-4	15	TRBJ2-7	.	CASSGGWRGAYEQYF	TGTGCCAGCAGTGGGGGCTGGCGGGGGGCTTACGAGCAGTACTTC
.	TRBV6-1	12	TRBJ2-1	.	CAIGTKLREQFF	TGTGCCATCGGGACCAAGCTCCGGGAGCAGTTCTTC
.	TRBV7-2	13	TRBJ2-3	.	CASSFAPEDTQYF	TGTGCCAGCAGCTTTGCCCCCGAAGATACGCAGTATTTT
TRBD1	TRBV20-1	17	TRBJ1-2	.	CSARDRGQDLANYGYTF	TGCAGTGCTAGAGATCGAGGACAGGACCTAGCTAACTATGGCTACACCTTC
TRBD2	TRBV3-1	13	TRBJ2-7	.	CASSRPRGVEQYF	TGTGCCAGCAGCCGTCCTCGGGGGGTGGAGCAGTACTTC
.	TRBV3-1	15	TRBJ1-5	once	CASSQGTTGWQPQHF	TGTGCCAGCAGCCAAGGGACTACAGGTTGGCAGCCCCAGCATTTT
.	TRBV4-3	16	TRBJ2-6	many	CASSQGRPPGANVLTF	TGCGCCAGCAGCCAAGGTCGGCCACCTGGGGCCAACGTCCTGACTTTC
TRBD1	TRBV5-1	16	TRBJ1-2	.	CASSPGQGQGAYGYTF	TGCGCCAGCAGCCCCGGACAGGGACAAGGGGCTTATGGCTACACCTTC
TRBD2	TRBV6-1	14	TRBJ2-5	.	CASSAAGRAETQYF	TGTGCCAGCAGTGCGGCAGGGAGGGCGGAGACCCAGTACTTC
TRBD1	TRBV6-1	15	TRBJ1-1	.	CASTRRQGSNTEAFF	TGTGCCAGCACCCGTAGACAGGGATCGAACACTGAAGCTTTCTTT
TRBD1	TRBV12-3/TRBV12-4	16	TRBJ2-5	.	CASSGTGAPYQETQYF	TGTGCCAGCAGCGGGACAGGGGCCCCATACCAAGAGACCCAGTACTTC
TRBD1	TRBV20-1	14	TRBJ2-7	.	CSAAQTGAFYEQYF	TGCAGTGCTGCCCAGACAGGGGCCTTCTACGAGCAGTACTTC
.	TRBV14	14	TRBJ2-6	.	CANLPGSGANVLTF	TGTGCCAACCTTCCCGGCTCTGGGGCCAACGTCCTGACTTTC
TRBD2	TRBV7-9	16	TRBJ2-1	.	CASSGERGGPSNEQFF	TGTGCCAGCAGCGGAGAGCGGGGGGGCCCCTCCAATGAGCAGTTCTTC
.	TRBV20-1	16	TRBJ1-1	.	CSASPEGQKLNTEAFF	TGCAGTGCTTCTCCTGAAGGACAGAAACTTAACACTGAAGCTTTCTTT
.	TRBV12-3/TRBV12-4	16	TRBJ2-5	few	CASSFSWGELQETQYF	TGTGCCAGCAGTTTCTCTTGGGGGGAGCTACAAGAGACCCAGTACTTC
TRBD2	TRBV4-1	17	TRBJ2-1	few	CASSQSPSGGARYEQFF	TGCGCCAGCAGCCAATCTCCTAGCGGGGGGGCGCGGTATGAGCAGTTCTTC
.	TRBV12-3/TRBV12-4	15	TRBJ2-1	once	CASSFRIRGADEQFF	TGTGCCAGCAGTTTCCGCATTCGGGGGGCGGATGAGCAGTTCTTC
.	TRBV10-3	11	TRBJ2-7	many	CAISESVEQYF	TGTGCCATCAGTGAGTCTGTCGAGCAGTACTTC
.	TRBV20-1	14	TRBJ2-3	.	CSAPGAAGTDTQYF	TGCAGTGCTCCCGGAGCGGCAGGCACAGATACGCAGTATTTT
.	TRBV9	13	TRBJ2-3	.	CASGAAGTDTQYF	TGTGCCTCCGGGGCCGCGGGTACAGATACGCAGTATTTT
.	TRBV7-8	15	TRBJ1-4	.	CASSKHGRLTDTQFF	TGTGCCAGCAGCAAGCATGGACGCCTCACAGATACGCAGTTTTTT
TRBD1	TRBV7-2	18	TRBJ1-2	.	CASSLVRQGRGYNYGYTF	TGTGCCAGCAGCTTAGTTAGACAGGGGAGGGGGTATAACTATGGCTACACCTTC
TRBD2	TRBV20-1	13	TRBJ2-1	.	CSALRGGYNEQFF	TGCAGTGCATTGCGGGGGGGCTACAATGAGCAGTTCTTC
TRBD1	TRBV20-1	12	TRBJ2-1	many	CSARDRGLEQFF	TGCAGTGCTCGGGACAGGGGGCTTGAGCAGTTCTTC
.	TRBV12-3/TRBV12-4	13	TRBJ2-7	.	CASRPVQSGEQYF	TGTGCCAGCAGGCCTGTACAGAGCGGTGAGCAGTACTTC
.	TRBV7-2	17	TRBJ1-2	.	CASSLAVAGLSNYGYTF	TGTGCCAGCAGCTTAGCTGTTGCAGGGTTAAGTAACTATGGCTACACCTTC
.	TRBV4-1	14	TRBJ2-7	.	CASSQDKAFYEQYF	TGCGCCAGCAGCCAAGATAAGGCTTTCTACGAGCAGTACTTC
TRBD1	TRBV12-3/TRBV12-4	15	TRBJ2-7	many	CASSLATALRGSQYF	TGTGCCAGCAGTTTAGCGACGGCCCTCAGGGGGTCCCAGTACTTC
.	TRBV6-5	19	TRBJ2-6	.	CASSSLRDKPSSGANVLTF	TGTGCCAGCAGTTCACTCCGGGACAAGCCGAGCTCTGGGGCCAACGTCCTGACTTTC
TRBD1	TRBV2	17	TRBJ1-5	few	CASGGETGGIGNQPQHF	TGTGCCAGCGGGGGAGAGACAGGGGGCATCGGCAATCAGCCCCAGCATTTT
.	TRBV4-1	15	TRBJ2-3	.	CASSQVSGQTDTQYF	TGCGCCAGCAGCCAAGTTAGTGGGCAAACAGATACGCAGTATTTT
.	TRBV11-1	21	TRBJ1-6	few	CASSSFTRDILLSKENSPLHF	TGTGCCAGCAGCTCGTTCACCCGGGACATTTTGTTGTCTAAGGAAAATTCACCCCTCCACTTT
.	TRBV7-8	17	TRBJ2-6	few	CASSLAPPSSGANVLTF	TGTGCCAGCAGCTTAGCCCCCCCGAGCTCTGGGGCCAACGTCCTGACTTTC